One and the same sample provided the 32 T cell receptor beta chains below, sequenced in a study of shared clonotypes between healthy human individuals. Sequenced by immunoSEQ multiplex PCR; TCRdb stores in-frame clones only, minus some. The sample records under 150,000 clones, about 70% being singletons. The sequenced sample was memory CD8+ T cells sorted from blood. The subset: CD45RO+ cells pooled with CCR7-negative TemRA cells. These TCRs come from a woman in her twenties or thirties in good health.

In its sample, this clone was seen once. This chain uses TRBV2 with TRBJ2-3; a weak D match, TRBD1 (5 bases). The CDR3 extends over 15 amino acids. Per germline, CDR1 SNHLY and CDR2 FYNNEI. The V end was cut by 7 bases, the J end by 0 bases, with 14 bases between. In DNA form, the CDR3 reads TGTGCCAGCAAACAGGAGCCATCTAGCACAGATACGCAGTATTTT. It translates to CASKQEPSSTDTQYF.

This clone is deemed medium-sized (0.01 to 0.1%). The gene calls are TRBV25-1 and TRBJ2-7; D may be TRBD2 (6 bases). The ends were cut back, 5 bases at V and 1 base at J, with 9 bases in the middle. The CDR3 extends over 13 amino acids. The germline gives CDR1 MGHDK, CDR2 SYGVNS. CDR3 protein: CASSPSASYEQYF. CDR3 sequence (DNA): TGTGCCAGCAGTCCTAGCGCGTCCTACGAGCAGTACTTC.

This clone showed up just a few times. This sequence joins TRBV11-3 and TRBJ2-3, with TRBD2 matching over 9 bases. The junction had 7 bases not matched to a gene; V was cut back by 1 base and J by 5 bases. This CDR3 contains 16 residues. CDR1 and CDR2 (germline): SGHNT, YENEEA. CDR3 DNA sequence: TGTGCCAGCAGCTTAGGGACTAGCGCCTGGGGAGATACGCAGTATTTT. The encoded protein is CASSLGTSAWGDTQYF.

This clone appeared a few times. The J gene is TRBJ2-7, the V gene TRBV28, with 10 bases identical to TRBD2. V lost 3 bases and J lost 6; bases outside the gene matches: 8. The germline gives CDR1 MDHEN, CDR2 SYDVKM. This CDR3 has 15 amino acids. CDR3 nucleotide sequence: TGTGCCAGCAGTTTCGGGCCTAGCGGGAGCAGCGAGCAGTACTTC. Translating it yields CASSFGPSGSSEQYF.

V usage is TRBV5-1 and J usage is TRBJ1-5; the D gene is possibly TRBD1 (6 bases). V lost 4 bases and J lost 8, with 13 bases in between. The germline gives CDR1 SGHRS, CDR2 YFSETQ. The CDR3 runs 13 residues. DNA of the CDR3: TGCGCCAGCAGCCCTGGGGGCGAAGAGCCCCAGCATTTT. It yields the protein CASSPGGEEPQHF.

The CDR3 DNA reads TGTGCCAGCAGTGACCCATTAGGCGGTCGCGAAGAGACCCAGTACTTC. Protein product: CASSDPLGGREETQYF. The gene calls are TRBV25-1 and TRBJ2-5; D not certain. CDR3 length equals 16 residues. The germline V gene encodes CDR1 MGHDK and CDR2 SYGVNS. V shed 3 bases and J shed 3 bases, with 17 bases lying between them.

In its sample, this clone was seen once. V usage is TRBV4-2 and J usage is TRBJ1-5, with D tentatively TRBD1 (5 bases). Trimming pared 4 bases from V and 4 bases from J, leaving 20 bases between. The V gene's germline CDR1 is LGHNA and CDR2 YNFKEQ. There are 17 residues in the CDR3. Here the CDR3 reads CASSPLIGTRRNQPQHF. The CDR3 coding sequence is TGTGCCAGCAGCCCTCTCATCGGGACCCGGCGGAATCAGCCCCAGCATTTT.

The chain employs TRBV7-6 and TRBJ2-3; D gene uncertain. Looked up from germline, CDR1 is SGHVS and CDR2 is FNYEAQ. The length of the CDR3 is 13 residues. Trimming shortened V by 1 base and J by 4 bases, and 6 bases separated the two germline ends. CDR3 DNA sequence: TGTGCCAGCAGCTTAGAAGGCGCAGATACGCAGTATTTT. Amino acid sequence: CASSLEGADTQYF.

A single count supports this clone. V and J are TRBV19 and TRBJ1-3; D is uncertain. Germline V lookup: CDR1 LNHDA, CDR2 SQIVND (reference sequence). The CDR3 is 18 amino acids. V was pared by 3 bases and J by 0 bases, with 18 bases between. CDR3 amino acids: CASSILLSAAGSGNTIYF. CDR3 nucleotides: TGTGCCAGTAGTATCCTTTTGTCCGCGGCCGGCTCTGGAAACACCATATATTTT.

The rearrangement uses TRBV15 and TRBJ2-2; a possible D gene is TRBD1 (6 bases). The V gene's germline CDR1 is LNHNV and CDR2 YYDKDF (reference sequence). Trimming removed 4 bases from V and 3 bases from J, with 15 bases in between. The CDR3 contains 16 residues. The CDR3 loop reads CATSNPTRGDTGELFF. The DNA for the CDR3 is TGTGCCACCAGCAACCCCACCAGGGGCGACACCGGGGAGCTGTTTTTT.

V and J are TRBV25-1 and TRBJ2-4; 9 nucleotides agree with TRBD1. Germline V CDR1 and CDR2: MGHDK, SYGVNS. V shed 11 bases, J shed 8 bases, and the junction held 13 bases outside the gene matches. There are 14 residues in the CDR3. CDR3 in DNA: TGTGCCGTCTCCCCCGGGACAGGGAATGACATTCAGTACTTC. Its protein is CAVSPGTGNDIQYF.

This clone appeared many times. This chain joins TRBV6-1 and TRBJ2-5; D perhaps matches TRBD2 (6 bases). This CDR3 is built from 15 residues. Trimming removed 3 bases at V and 1 base at J, with 12 bases between. The germline V gene has CDR1 MNHNS and CDR2 SASEGT. The CDR3 DNA reads as TGTGCCAGCAGTGATATGGGAGGCAGCCAAGAGACCCAGTACTTC. This encodes CASSDMGGSQETQYF.

This clone occurred once. This chain connects TRBV27 to TRBJ2-1, with no clear D. Trimming left V 8 bases short and J 7 bases short, with 12 bases between. The CDR3 runs 12 residues. Per germline, CDR1 MNHEY and CDR2 SMNVEV (reference sequence). The CDR3 protein is CASRGARNEQFF. DNA of the CDR3: TGTGCCAGCCGCGGAGCTAGGAATGAGCAGTTCTTC.

The chain joins TRBV27 to TRBJ2-6; D remains ambiguous. Germline V CDR1 and CDR2: MNHEY, SMNVEV (reference sequence). The CDR3 contains 14 residues. The V and J ends lost 2 bases and 0 bases respectively, with 2 bases between them. CDR3 sequence (DNA): TGTGCCAGCAGTTTAGGCTCTGGGGCCAACGTCCTGACTTTC. It translates to CASSLGSGANVLTF.

V is TRBV5-4 and J is TRBJ2-5; TRBD1 matches at 9 bases. CDR3 length equals 14 residues. Per the germline V gene, CDR1 is SGHNT and CDR2 is YYREEE (reference sequence). J lost 5 bases, V lost 5 bases, and 7 bases had no gene match. CDR3 protein: CASSPGTGWETQYF. Written as DNA, the CDR3 is TGTGCCAGCAGTCCCGGGACAGGGTGGGAGACCCAGTACTTC.

The chain uses TRBV19 and TRBJ2-2; a possible D gene is TRBD1 (6 bases). Germline-derived CDR1 and CDR2 are LNHDA and SQIVND (reference sequence). The CDR3 sequence is 14 residues long. V shed 5 bases and J shed 6 bases, with 13 bases lying between them. The CDR3 DNA is TGTGCCAGTAGTGTGCAGGGGTGGTCCGGGGAGCTGTTTTTT. Protein product: CASSVQGWSGELFF.

J is TRBJ1-5 and V is TRBV5-8; no clear D gene. The CDR3 contains 15 residues. V shed 2 bases and J shed 9 bases, with 18 bases lying between them. The V gene's germline CDR1 is SGHTS and CDR2 YDEGEE. The CDR3 here is CASSLDYSYSRPQHF. The CDR3 DNA follows: TGTGCCAGCAGCTTAGACTATTCGTACAGCCGGCCCCAGCATTTT.

The chain joins TRBV28 to TRBJ1-2, with D possibly being TRBD1 (5 bases). Trimming shortened V by 2 bases and J by 0 bases, and 10 bases separated the two germline ends. The CDR3 has 15 residues. Germline V CDR1 and CDR2: MDHEN, SYDVKM. The CDR3 DNA reads as TGTGCCAGCAGTTTAGCGATAGGGGCTAACTATGGCTACACCTTC. This encodes CASSLAIGANYGYTF.

The rearrangement links TRBV19 to TRBJ2-4; TRBD1 matches 9 bases. V dropped 4 bases and J dropped 0; count of bases not matched to a gene: 7. CDR3 length equals 17 residues. Germline CDR1 and CDR2: LNHDA and SQIVND (reference sequence). In DNA, the CDR3 is TGTGCCAGTAGTAGAGGACAGGGGTTCCTAGCCAAAAACATTCAGTACTTC. It specifies CASSRGQGFLAKNIQYF.

The chain couples TRBV19 to TRBJ1-1; 8 bases align to TRBD1. J gave up 3 bases and V 5 bases, and 11 bases lay outside the gene matches. The CDR3 length is 16 residues. The germline CDR1 and CDR2 sequences are LNHDA and SQIVND (reference sequence). The CDR3 DNA reads TGTGCCAGTAGTGGGCCTCCGACAGGGGTGGACACTGAAGCTTTCTTT. The encoded protein is CASSGPPTGVDTEAFF.

This chain uses TRBV9 with TRBJ2-2; 7 nucleotides align to TRBD1. This CDR3 has 16 amino acids. Trimming cost V 0 bases and J 6 bases; bases outside gene matches: 8. Germline V gene data show CDR1 as SGDLS and CDR2 as YYNGEE. CDR3 region: CASSVEDRPRAGELFF. The CDR3 DNA reads as TGTGCCAGCAGCGTAGAGGACAGGCCGCGAGCCGGGGAGCTGTTTTTT.

The chain joins TRBV6-5 to TRBJ1-2; D might be TRBD1 (6 bases). The CDR3 totals 16 residues. CDR1 and CDR2 (germline): MNHEY, SVGAGI. The V end was cut by 0 bases, the J end by 3 bases, with 14 bases between. As DNA, the CDR3 is TGTGCCAGCAGTTACTCGGGGGGGGCCTTGGACTATGGCTACACCTTC. Protein product: CASSYSGGALDYGYTF.

The table lists this clone with many counts. The chain combines TRBV29-1 with TRBJ2-1; 14 positions match TRBD2. V was clipped by 6 bases and J by 6 bases; unmatched bases: 10. The CDR3 contains 16 residues. Germline CDR1 SQVTM, CDR2 ANQGSEA. In DNA, the CDR3 is TGCAGCGTGAACGGACTAGCGGGAGGTGGGGGCAATGAGCAGTTCTTC. It yields the protein CSVNGLAGGGGNEQFF.

This clone has only one observation. This chain links TRBV11-2 with TRBJ1-1; D is unclear. The CDR3 covers 13 residues. Trimming cost V 2 bases and J 7 bases, with 11 bases left between them. Germline V gene data show CDR1 as SGHAT and CDR2 as FQNNGV. This chain's CDR3 is CASSLRHGGEAFF. The CDR3 DNA reads as TGTGCCAGCAGCTTACGGCACGGCGGTGAAGCTTTCTTT.

This rearrangement joins TRBV7-8 to TRBJ2-3; D is uncertain. Germline V gene lookup returns CDR1 SGHVS and CDR2 FQNEAQ. Trimming shortened V by 5 bases and J by 5 bases, and 11 bases separated the two germline ends. CDR3 size: 13 residues. The CDR3 nucleotides read TGTGCCAGCAGCCCAAATTCGGGAGATACGCAGTATTTT. Its protein product is CASSPNSGDTQYF. Full variable domain (remainder filled in from reference TRBV7-8 and TRBJ2-3): GAGVSQSPRYKVAKRGQDVALRCDPISGHVSLFWYQQALGQGPEFLTYFQNEAQLDKSGLPSDRFFAERPEGSVSTLKIQRTQQEDSAVYLCASSPNSGDTQYFGPGTRLTVL.

The chain recombines TRBV6-4 with TRBJ2-1, with TRBD2 matching 9 bases. This CDR3 is built from 15 residues. V was clipped by 9 bases and J by 0 bases; unmatched bases: 6. Looked up from germline, CDR1 is MRHNA and CDR2 is SNTAGT. The CDR3 region has the DNA TGTGCCAGTGCCCCAGCGGGAGGCTCCTACAATGAGCAGTTCTTC. Its protein product is CASAPAGGSYNEQFF.

Only one count was recorded for this clone. The chain links TRBV9 to TRBJ1-1; unclear D gene. Trimming removed 0 bases from V and 1 base from J, with 16 bases in between. Germline-derived CDR1 and CDR2 are SGDLS and YYNGEE. The CDR3 covers 17 residues. The CDR3 region is CASSVAGILEQNTEAFF. CDR3 DNA sequence: TGTGCCAGCAGCGTAGCCGGTATCCTTGAACAGAACACTGAAGCTTTCTTT.

The genes are TRBV11-1 and TRBJ1-2; unclear D gene. Looked up from germline, CDR1 is SGHAT and CDR2 is FQDESV (reference sequence). There are 14 residues in the CDR3. Trimming took off 5 bases at V and 2 bases at J, with 12 bases between the two ends. The CDR3 sequence: CASSTQTGNYGYTF. The DNA for the CDR3 is TGTGCCAGCAGCACTCAGACGGGAAACTATGGCTACACCTTC.

This clone was seen a handful of times. The genes are TRBV7-8 and TRBJ1-5; the D gene is possibly TRBD1 (6 bases). The CDR3 contains 13 residues. Germline V gene sequence: CDR1 SGHVS, CDR2 FQNEAQ. Trimming cost V 5 bases and J 4 bases, with 9 bases left between them. The CDR3 coding sequence is TGTGCCAGCAGCCCAACAGGGAATCAGCCCCAGCATTTT. Translated, it gives CASSPTGNQPQHF.

This clone was picked up one time. The V and J genes are TRBV27 and TRBJ2-7; 11 bases agree with TRBD1. V lost 1 base, J lost 3 bases, and 5 bases stayed unmatched. The CDR3 sequence is 16 residues long. The V gene's germline CDR1 is MNHEY and CDR2 SMNVEV (reference sequence). The CDR3 reads CASSLLLGTGGYEQYF. The CDR3 DNA reads as TGTGCCAGCAGTTTATTATTGGGGACAGGGGGCTACGAGCAGTACTTC.

This clone came up many times. The chain employs TRBV4-1 and TRBJ2-7, with TRBD2 matching 14 bases. V gave up 5 bases and J gave up 3 bases; unmatched junction bases: 0. This CDR3 spans 14 amino acids. The V gene's germline CDR1 is MGHRA and CDR2 YSYEKL. The CDR3 spells CASSGTSGGYEQYF. The CDR3 bases are TGCGCCAGCAGCGGGACTAGCGGGGGCTACGAGCAGTACTTC.

The chain couples TRBV11-2 to TRBJ2-1; 7 bases are shared with TRBD2. This CDR3 region has 14 residues. Unmatched junction bases numbered 2, after V lost 6 bases and J lost 0 bases. Per the germline V gene, CDR1 is SGHAT and CDR2 is FQNNGV. CDR3 loop: CASSSGPSYNEQFF. Here the CDR3 DNA reads TGTGCCAGCAGTAGCGGGCCCTCCTACAATGAGCAGTTCTTC.